What follows are 4 T cell receptor beta chains derived from one specimen sequenced in a study of Tregs in tolerant kidney transplant recipients. Here immunoSEQ multiplex PCR was the method, and the copy in TCRdb shows in-frame clones only, minus some. The sample yields 60,000 to 95,000 clones, about 98% seen once. The sample consisted of CD4+ T cells from blood, taken before the transplant. The receptors originated from a human donor who received a combined kidney and bone marrow transplant.

The chain employs TRBV9 and TRBJ2-3; 8 bases agree with TRBD2. There are 13 residues in the CDR3. CDR1 and CDR2 (germline): SGDLS, YYNGEE. Trimming took 4 bases from V and 4 from J; bases not matched to a gene: 2. CDR3 in DNA: TGTGCCAGCAGCTACGGGGGGGCAGATACGCAGTATTTT. Residues: CASSYGGADTQYF.

The V call is TRBV19, the J call TRBJ1-2; D gene uncertain. Germline CDR1 LNHDA, CDR2 SQIVND (reference sequence). The CDR3 spans 14 residues. Trimming took 3 bases from V and 3 from J, leaving 11 bases between them. The chain's CDR3 is CASSIRGADYGYTF. The CDR3 nucleotides read TGTGCCAGTAGTATTCGGGGTGCTGACTATGGCTACACCTTC.

This chain joins TRBV28 and TRBJ1-2; D call uncertain. The CDR3 consists of 14 residues. Germline V lookup: CDR1 MDHEN, CDR2 SYDVKM. The V gene lost 6 bases and the J gene lost 0 bases, with 11 bases spanning the gap. This CDR3 is CASSRGGPNYGYTF. The CDR3 DNA reads TGTGCCAGCAGCCGCGGCGGTCCTAACTATGGCTACACCTTC.

The chain carries TRBV2 and TRBJ2-7; 8 positions match TRBD1. J gave up 1 base and V 6 bases, and 8 bases lay outside the gene matches. The germline CDR1 and CDR2 sequences are SNHLY and FYNNEI. The CDR3 consists of 15 residues. CDR3 bases: TGTGCCAGCAGGTTTGACAGGGGTGAGTCCTACGAGCAGTACTTC. Protein: CASRFDRGESYEQYF.